This T cell receptor (beta chain) stems from a study of blood T cell repertoires in COVID-19. Study summary: Nucleic acid was either cDNA or gDNA, and it came from T cells, B-cell-depleted T cells, or PBMCs.

Method: immunoSEQ multiplex PCR; TCRdb's copy keeps in-frame clones and lacks some. The table shows roughly 250,000 clones, with over 80% occurring only once. This CDR3 is 14 amino acids long. V was pared by 2 bases and J by 6 bases, with 13 bases between. Germline V gene data show CDR1 as MGHDK and CDR2 as SYGVNS. Input material: peripheral blood. The chain couples TRBV25-1 to TRBJ1-2; D remains unclear. This clonotype was obtained from a woman between 40 and 55 years old who had recovered from COVID-19. The CDR3 is CASSESGGKDGYTF. In DNA form, the CDR3 reads TGTGCCAGCAGTGAAAGTGGAGGAAAGGATGGCTACACCTTC.